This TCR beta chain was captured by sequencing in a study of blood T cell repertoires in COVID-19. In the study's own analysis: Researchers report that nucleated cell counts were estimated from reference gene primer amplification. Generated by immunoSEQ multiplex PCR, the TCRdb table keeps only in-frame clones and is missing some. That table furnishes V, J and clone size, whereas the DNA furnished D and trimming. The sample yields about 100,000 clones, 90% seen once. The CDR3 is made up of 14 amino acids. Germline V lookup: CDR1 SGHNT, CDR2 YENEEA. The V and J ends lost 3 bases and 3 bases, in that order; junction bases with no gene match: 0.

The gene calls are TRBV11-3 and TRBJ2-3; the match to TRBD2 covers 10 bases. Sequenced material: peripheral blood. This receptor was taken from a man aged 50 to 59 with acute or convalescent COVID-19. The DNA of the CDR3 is TGTGCCAGCAGCTTGGGACTAGCGACAGATACGCAGTATTTT. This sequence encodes CASSLGLATDTQYF.